Listed below are T cell receptor beta chains from one sample, sequenced in a study of tumor-infiltrating lymphocytes in primary liver carcinoma. TCRdb analysed the multiplex PCR reads with MiXCR anew, one entry per CDR3 protein. This repertoire shows 180,000 or so distinct CDR3 sequences, 60% found once; its top ten account for approximately 65%. The material sequenced was peripheral blood. The receptors were sampled from a man between 35 and 55 years old with primary liver carcinoma and hepatitis B virus infection. CDR3s include the opening cysteine and the closing phenylalanine or tryptophan. D genes are given only for firm matches. Clone size is given for some rows only: seen once, a few or many times, or a class if the clone is expanded.

TRBJ1-1,13,-,-,TRBV6-6,CASSNPGNTEAFF,TGTGCCAGCAGCAACCCCGGCAACACTGAAGCTTTCTTT
TRBJ2-7,14,TRBD2,-,TRBV5-4,CTNSLAGSSGKEYF,TGTACCAACAGCTTGGCCGGCTCTAGCGGGAAGGAGTACTTC
TRBJ2-5,13,-,-,TRBV10-3,CAISVRGQETQYF,TGTGCCATCAGTGTTAGGGGGCAAGAGACCCAGTACTTC
TRBJ2-5,14,TRBD1,-,TRBV6-1,CASLYRDRGKTQCF,TGTGCCAGCCTGTACCGGGACAGGGGAAAGACCCAGTGCTTC
TRBJ1-2,12,-,-,TRBV28,CASSYMGLGYTF,TGTGCCAGCAGTTATATGGGGCTTGGTTACACCTTC
TRBJ2-3,15,TRBD1,-,TRBV7-9,CASSPGQGDTDTQYF,TGTGCCAGCAGTCCCGGACAGGGGGACACAGATACGCAGTATTTT
TRBJ1-4,14,-,-,TRBV11-2,CASSSEGLNEKLFF,TGTGCCAGCAGCTCGGAAGGACTGAATGAAAAACTGTTTTTT
TRBJ2-7,15,-,-,TRBV6-5,CASKVVGTLSYEQYF,TGTGCCAGCAAGGTAGTGGGGACGCTCTCCTACGAGCAGTACTTC
TRBJ2-2,15,-,many,TRBV11-2,CASSSPGLLQGELFF,TGTGCCAGCAGCTCTCCGGGACTTCTCCAAGGGGAGCTGTTTTTT
TRBJ2-3,15,-,few,TRBV29-1,CSVEVGLGKLDTQYF,TGCAGCGTTGAAGTAGGGTTAGGGAAGTTAGATACGCAGTATTTT
TRBJ1-5,15,-,few,TRBV6-6,CASSRGTQRGQPQHF,TGTGCCAGCAGTCGCGGGACACAACGCGGTCAGCCCCAGCATTTT
TRBJ2-2,14,-,-,TRBV28,CASRLGGNTGELFF,TGTGCCAGCCGGTTAGGGGGGAACACCGGGGAGCTGTTTTTT
TRBJ2-2,15,TRBD1,few,TRBV12-3/TRBV12-4,CASSLDRGRIRELFF,TGTGCCAGCAGTTTAGATAGGGGGCGGATCAGGGAGCTGTTTTTT
TRBJ1-1,13,-,-,TRBV29-1,CGALWGSGTEAFF,TGCGGCGCCTTGTGGGGCTCAGGCACTGAAGCTTTCTTT
TRBJ2-5,14,TRBD2,-,TRBV29-1,CSVQDLAAQETQYF,TGCAGCGTTCAAGATCTAGCGGCCCAAGAGACGCAGTACTTC
TRBJ2-7,16,TRBD2,-,TRBV6-5,CASSYRLAGISYEQYF,TGTGCCAGCAGTTACAGGCTAGCGGGGATCTCCTACGAGCAGTACTTC